Presented here are 2 T cell receptor beta chains from one specimen sequenced in a study of cytomegalovirus exposure and HLA in healthy donors. Assay used: immunoSEQ multiplex PCR; TCRdb lists only in-frame clones, some missing. The sample has around 190,000 clones, about three quarters seen once. The specimen sequenced was PBMCs. The receptors stem from a young woman in good health and CMV-seronegative.

This clone has more than one count but fewer than ten. The chain is built from TRBV15 and TRBJ1-6; no clear D gene. Between the trimmed V and J ends, which lost 0 bases and 10 bases, there was a span of 13 bases. The CDR3 covers 15 residues. Germline values: CDR1 LNHNV, CDR2 YYDKDF (reference sequence). In nucleotides, the CDR3 is TGTGCCACCAGCAGAGACCCCAATCTCGGGTCACCCCTCCACTTT. Translating it yields CATSRDPNLGSPLHF.

This CDR3 is CASSVGGQGFQETQYF. CDR3 DNA: TGTGCCAGCAGCGTAGGGGGACAGGGGTTCCAAGAGACCCAGTACTTC. J is TRBJ2-5 and V is TRBV9; 10 bases map to TRBD1. The CDR3 covers 16 residues. The J segment lost 1 base and the V segment lost 0 bases, leaving 3 bases of the junction unmatched. Germline V gene data show CDR1 as SGDLS and CDR2 as YYNGEE.